Listed below are T cell receptor beta chains from one sample, sequenced in a study of T cells in Graves' hyperthyroidism and ophthalmopathy. Each CDR3 protein gets one entry after TCRdb re-called the multiplex PCR reads with MiXCR. The sample shows hundreds of thousands of distinct CDR3 sequences, just over 35% of them seen only once. The sequenced sample consisted of blood. These receptor sequences come from a middle-aged woman with Graves' hyperthyroidism. CDR3s include the opening cysteine and the closing phenylalanine or tryptophan. The D gene is left open where the match is weak. Some rows have no size entry. The others give once, few or many, or a class for an expanded clone.

V	J	size	D	CDR3	DNA
TRBV5-4	TRBJ2-7	NA	NA	CASSQDGGSPYEQYF	TGTGCCAGCAGCCAAGATGGAGGGAGCCCCTACGAGCAGTACTTC
TRBV7-8	TRBJ2-2	few	NA	CASSLGPDGELFF	TGTGCCAGCAGCTTAGGTCCCGACGGGGAGCTGTTTTTT
TRBV6-6	TRBJ2-5	NA	NA	CASSYRQAEETQYF	TGTGCCAGCAGTTACAGGCAGGCGGAGGAGACCCAGTACTTC
TRBV10-3	TRBJ2-7	NA	NA	CASSLLPLGTYEQYF	TGTGCCAGCAGTTTACTTCCACTGGGCACCTACGAGCAGTACTTC
TRBV6-6	TRBJ1-6	few	NA	CASSYLLDKSSYNSPLHF	TGTGCCAGCAGTTACCTCCTAGACAAAAGCTCCTATAATTCACCCCTCCACTTT
TRBV10-3	TRBJ2-1	once	TRBD2	CAALAGEGDEQFF	TGTGCCGCCCTAGCGGGAGAGGGCGATGAGCAGTTCTTC
TRBV20-1	TRBJ1-2	NA	TRBD1	CSAFRDRDTNYGYTF	TGCAGTGCTTTCAGGGACAGGGACACTAACTATGGCTACACCTTC
TRBV6-5	TRBJ2-2	NA	NA	CASSLSADLTGELFF	TGTGCCAGCAGTTTATCCGCCGACCTCACCGGGGAGCTGTTTTTT
TRBV10-2	TRBJ1-1	few	NA	CASSESIRAFF	TGCGCCAGCAGTGAGTCGATCAGGGCTTTCTTT
TRBV7-9	TRBJ1-4	NA	NA	CASSLEGWEKLFF	TGTGCCAGCAGCTTAGAGGGGTGGGAAAAACTGTTTTTT
TRBV19	TRBJ1-5	many	TRBD1	CASSSGGQWANGNQPQHF	TGTGCCAGTAGTTCAGGGGGACAGTGGGCAAATGGCAATCAGCCCCAGCATTTT
TRBV25-1	TRBJ1-6	many	TRBD1	CASSELGTGARKALHF	TGTGCCAGCAGTGAACTCGGGACAGGCGCCCGGAAGGCCCTCCACTTT
TRBV10-3	TRBJ1-6	NA	NA	CASSLGFLNSPLHF	TGTGCCAGCTCCCTGGGGTTTCTTAATTCACCCCTCCACTTT
TRBV29-1	TRBJ2-7	many	NA	CSVELRDYEQYF	TGCAGCGTTGAATTAAGGGACTACGAGCAGTACTTC
TRBV7-2	TRBJ2-5	NA	TRBD1	CASSQGGYPQETQYF	TGTGCCAGCAGCCAAGGGGGCTACCCCCAAGAGACCCAGTACTTC
TRBV15	TRBJ2-5	many	NA	CATSCPRRPGWQETQYF	TGTGCCACCAGCTGCCCACGAAGGCCAGGATGGCAAGAGACCCAGTACTTC
TRBV12-3/TRBV12-4	TRBJ1-6	NA	NA	CASSLQGLDSPLHF	TGTGCCAGCAGTTTACAGGGATTGGATTCACCCCTCCACTTT
TRBV14	TRBJ1-2	NA	NA	CASSQTRTGPSYGYTF	TGTGCCAGCAGCCAGACCCGTACCGGGCCAAGCTATGGCTACACCTTC
TRBV25-1	TRBJ2-2	few	NA	CASSELGELFF	TGTGCCAGCAGTGAATTAGGGGAGCTGTTTTTT
TRBV6-5	TRBJ2-6	NA	TRBD2	CASREAGSGANVLTF	TGTGCCAGCAGAGAAGCGGGGTCTGGGGCCAACGTCCTGACTTTC
TRBV4-2	TRBJ2-5	few	NA	CASSQVTSGETQYF	TGTGCCAGCAGCCAAGTGACTAGTGGGGAGACCCAGTACTTC
TRBV6-6	TRBJ2-5	NA	TRBD2	CASSGTSGSGETQYF	TGTGCCAGCAGTGGGACTAGCGGGAGTGGGGAGACCCAGTACTTC
TRBV7-3	TRBJ1-1	NA	NA	CASSMDRTARTEAFF	TGTGCCAGCAGTATGGACAGAACCGCGAGGACTGAAGCTTTCTTT
TRBV2	TRBJ1-1	many	TRBD1	CASSGDRNTEAFF	TGTGCCAGCAGCGGGGACAGGAACACTGAAGCTTTCTTT
TRBV7-2	TRBJ1-2	many	NA	CASSLDSSYGYTF	TGTGCCAGCAGCTTAGACAGCTCCTATGGCTACACCTTC
TRBV5-1	TRBJ2-5	NA	TRBD2	CASSLSPGTSGNWWETQYF	TGCGCCAGCAGCTTGTCCCCAGGGACTAGCGGGAACTGGTGGGAGACCCAGTACTTC
TRBV2	TRBJ2-7	NA	TRBD2	CASSFSSGRGDEQYF	TGTGCCAGCAGTTTCAGTAGCGGGAGAGGAGACGAGCAGTACTTC
TRBV12-3/TRBV12-4	TRBJ1-5	many	NA	CASLGPTGNQPQHF	TGTGCCAGCCTTGGACCCACGGGCAATCAGCCCCAGCATTTT
TRBV5-6	TRBJ1-4	NA	NA	CASSGPVGQTNEKLFF	TGTGCCAGCAGCGGGCCTGTGGGGCAAACTAATGAAAAACTGTTTTTT
TRBV2	TRBJ1-5	many	TRBD1	CASSATGERGQPQHF	TGTGCCAGCAGCGCCACAGGGGAACGAGGACAGCCCCAGCATTTT
TRBV7-3	TRBJ2-2	many	TRBD1	CASSPGQGETGELFF	TGTGCCAGCAGCCCTGGACAGGGGGAGACCGGGGAGCTGTTTTTT
TRBV5-4	TRBJ2-7	many	NA	CASSLNRNEQYF	TGTGCCAGCAGCTTGAACAGAAACGAGCAGTACTTC
TRBV6-5	TRBJ2-7	many	NA	CASTKDGNYYEQYF	TGTGCCAGCACCAAGGACGGGAATTACTACGAGCAGTACTTC
TRBV12-3/TRBV12-4	TRBJ2-7	many	NA	CASSDGRRTYEQYF	TGTGCCAGCAGCGACGGACGTAGGACCTACGAGCAGTACTTC
TRBV20-1	TRBJ2-6	NA	NA	CSASGASSGANVLTF	TGCAGTGCTAGTGGGGCGAGCTCTGGGGCCAACGTCCTGACTTTC
TRBV7-2	TRBJ2-7	many	TRBD1	CASSLRTGFSYEQYF	TGTGCCAGCAGCCTGAGGACAGGATTCTCCTACGAGCAGTACTTC
TRBV20-1	TRBJ1-1	few	NA	CSATKERPNTEAFF	TGCAGTGCCACAAAAGAAAGACCGAACACTGAAGCTTTCTTT
TRBV3-1	TRBJ2-5	NA	NA	CASSQLRGRQETQYF	TGTGCCAGCAGCCAATTACGGGGGCGACAAGAGACCCAGTACTTC
TRBV20-1	TRBJ2-5	many	TRBD2	CSARIQRGQETQYF	TGCAGTGCTAGAATCCAGCGGGGCCAAGAGACCCAGTACTTC
TRBV29-1	TRBJ1-2	many	TRBD1	CSVAEQWTGLGYTF	TGCAGCGTAGCGGAACAATGGACAGGCCTTGGCTACACCTTC
TRBV7-2	TRBJ1-1	NA	NA	CASSLKRVGTEAFF	TGTGCCAGCAGCTTAAAACGGGTTGGCACTGAAGCTTTCTTT
TRBV24-1	TRBJ2-3	NA	TRBD1	CATSETGRTDTQYF	TGTGCCACCAGTGAGACAGGGCGGACAGATACGCAGTATTTT
TRBV10-3	TRBJ1-1	many	NA	CAISDSKMNTEAFF	TGTGCCATCAGCGACAGTAAAATGAACACTGAAGCTTTCTTT
TRBV11-3	TRBJ1-1	many	NA	CASSFDRPLNTEAFF	TGTGCCAGCAGCTTTGACCGGCCGTTGAACACTGAAGCTTTCTTT
TRBV14	TRBJ1-1	NA	NA	CASSQEWDSNTGAFF	TGTGCCAGCAGCCAAGAATGGGATTCGAACACTGGAGCTTTCTTT
TRBV9	TRBJ2-2	NA	TRBD2	CASSVGLAGARELFF	TGTGCCAGCAGCGTAGGGCTAGCGGGAGCCAGGGAGCTGTTTTTT
TRBV7-9	TRBJ2-7	NA	NA	CASSHRDTPYEQYF	TGTGCCAGCAGCCACCGGGACACTCCCTACGAGCAGTACTTC
TRBV14	TRBJ1-2	NA	NA	CASSQGLGQRGRATGYTF	TGTGCCAGCAGCCAAGGGCTTGGGCAGAGAGGAAGAGCCACTGGCTACACCTTC
TRBV4-3	TRBJ2-2	NA	TRBD1	CASSRRGTGANTGELFF	TGCGCCAGCAGCCGGAGGGGGACAGGAGCGAACACCGGGGAGCTGTTTTTT
TRBV5-8	TRBJ1-5	few	TRBD1	CASSHRQGDNQPQHF	TGTGCCAGCAGCCACAGACAGGGGGACAATCAGCCCCAGCATTTT
TRBV7-2	TRBJ2-7	many	TRBD1	CASSRDRGNYEQYF	TGTGCCAGCAGCCGAGACAGGGGAAACTACGAGCAGTACTTC
TRBV10-1	TRBJ1-1	many	TRBD1	CASSPGGQGRNTEAFF	TGCGCCAGCAGCCCCGGGGGACAGGGAAGGAACACTGAAGCTTTCTTT
TRBV7-6	TRBJ2-5	NA	TRBD1	CASSDGTGVLQETQYF	TGTGCCAGCAGCGACGGGACAGGGGTCCTACAAGAGACCCAGTACTTC
TRBV25-1	TRBJ2-7	few	TRBD1	CARPGTGPYEQYF	TGTGCCAGGCCGGGGACAGGACCCTACGAGCAGTACTTC
TRBV5-4	TRBJ2-7	once	TRBD1	CARTQGAPTYEQYF	TGTGCTAGAACGCAGGGGGCCCCTACCTACGAGCAGTACTTC
TRBV19	TRBJ1-5	NA	TRBD1	CASSIDPMRGPTDQPQHF	TGTGCCAGTAGTATAGATCCCATGAGGGGGCCAACCGATCAGCCCCAGCATTTT
TRBV6-2/TRBV6-3	TRBJ2-7	few	TRBD1	CASSFQQGAYEQYF	TGTGCCAGCAGTTTTCAACAGGGGGCCTACGAGCAGTACTTC
TRBV24-1	TRBJ2-3	NA	TRBD1	CATRQGAADTQYF	TGTGCCACCAGACAGGGGGCAGCAGATACGCAGTATTTT
TRBV20-1	TRBJ1-1	NA	NA	CSARDRADTAAFF	TGCAGTGCTAGAGACAGGGCCGACACTGCAGCTTTCTTT